The 5 T cell receptor beta chains given below trace back to one sample, sequenced in a study of cytomegalovirus exposure and HLA in healthy donors. The PCR used 60 Vbeta and 13 Jbeta primers. Only in-frame clones appear in the TCRdb table, and some are missing; sequencing was by immunoSEQ multiplex PCR. Seen here are roughly 120,000 clones, 80% observed once, and the top ten hold 5% to 6%. Specimen: PBMCs. These TCRs come from a man aged 25 to 45 in good health and CMV-seronegative.

The sample holds one count of this clone. The V call is TRBV10-3, the J call TRBJ2-5, with 10 bases lining up with TRBD2. With V trimmed by 0 bases and J by 3 bases, 10 bases remained unmatched. Germline-derived CDR1 and CDR2 are ENHRY and SYGVKD. The CDR3 is 18 residues long. The CDR3 here is CAISESYLGTSGKETQYF. DNA of the CDR3: TGTGCCATCAGTGAGTCTTATCTGGGCACTAGCGGGAAAGAGACCCAGTACTTC.

The chain links TRBV15 to TRBJ2-7, with 10 bases fitting TRBD1. J lost 0 bases, V lost 2 bases, and 7 bases had no gene match. The germline gives CDR1 LNHNV, CDR2 YYDKDF (reference sequence). The CDR3 spans 17 residues. The CDR3 DNA sequence: TGTGCCACCAGCAGACCGACAGGGGGCCCCTTCTCCTACGAGCAGTACTTC. Protein: CATSRPTGGPFSYEQYF.

This sequence joins TRBV5-1 and TRBJ1-4; 8 nucleotides match TRBD1. V trimming: 4 bases; J trimming: 5 bases; junction bases outside the gene matches: 4. Germline-derived CDR1 and CDR2 are SGHRS and YFSETQ. The length of the CDR3 is 14 residues. The CDR3 spells CASSTGQENEKLFF. For the CDR3, the DNA is TGCGCCAGCAGCACGGGACAGGAGAATGAAAAACTGTTTTTT.

The chain has TRBV7-8 and TRBJ2-2; 14 bases line up with TRBD2. The V and J ends lost 5 bases and 6 bases, in that order; junction bases with no gene match: 2. This CDR3 is built from 15 residues. Germline CDR1 is SGHVS and CDR2 is FQNEAQ. The CDR3 region is CASSRGLAGAGELFF. The CDR3 DNA is TGTGCCAGCAGCCGGGGACTAGCGGGAGCCGGGGAGCTGTTTTTT. Variable domain in full (rest from reference TRBV7-8 and TRBJ2-2): GAGVSQSPRYKVAKRGQDVALRCDPISGHVSLFWYQQALGQGPEFLTYFQNEAQLDKSGLPSDRFFAERPEGSVSTLKIQRTQQEDSAVYLCASSRGLAGAGELFFGEGSRLTVL.

The rearrangement links TRBV30 to TRBJ2-7; D perhaps matches TRBD1 (6 bases). The CDR3 is 14 amino acids. V lost 1 base and J lost 0, with 10 bases in between. Looked up from germline, CDR1 is GTSNPN and CDR2 is SVGIG (reference sequence). Here the CDR3 DNA reads TGTGCCTGGAGTGGAGGCAGGGGCTCCTACGAGCAGTACTTC. Residues: CAWSGGRGSYEQYF.